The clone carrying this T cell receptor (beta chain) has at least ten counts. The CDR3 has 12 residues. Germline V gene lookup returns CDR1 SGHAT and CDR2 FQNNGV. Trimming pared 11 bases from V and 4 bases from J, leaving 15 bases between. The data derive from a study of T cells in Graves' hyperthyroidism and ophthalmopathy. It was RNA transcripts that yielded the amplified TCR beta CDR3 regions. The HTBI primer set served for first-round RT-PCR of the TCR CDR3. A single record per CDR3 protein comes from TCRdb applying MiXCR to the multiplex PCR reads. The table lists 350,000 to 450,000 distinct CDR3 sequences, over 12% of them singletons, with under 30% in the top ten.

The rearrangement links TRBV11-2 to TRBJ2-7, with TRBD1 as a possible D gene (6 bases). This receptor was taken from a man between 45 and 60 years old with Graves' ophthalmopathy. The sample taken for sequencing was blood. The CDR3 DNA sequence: TGTGCCGACCGGGGCAGGGGTTACGAGCAGTACTTC. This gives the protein CADRGRGYEQYF.